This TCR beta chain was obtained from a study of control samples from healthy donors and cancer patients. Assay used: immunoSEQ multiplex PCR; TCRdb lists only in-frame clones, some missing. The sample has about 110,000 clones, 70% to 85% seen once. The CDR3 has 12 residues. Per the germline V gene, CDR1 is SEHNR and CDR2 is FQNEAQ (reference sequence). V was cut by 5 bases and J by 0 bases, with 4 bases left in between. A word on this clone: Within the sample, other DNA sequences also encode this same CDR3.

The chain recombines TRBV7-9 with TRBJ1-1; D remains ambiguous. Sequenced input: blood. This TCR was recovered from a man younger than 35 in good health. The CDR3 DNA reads TGTGCCAGCAGCCGAATGAACACTGAAGCTTTCTTT. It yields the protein CASSRMNTEAFF.